Following are 30 T cell receptor beta chains from one sample sequenced in a study of blood T cells in healthy people across ages. Sample-barcoded 5' priming and a J-beta primer mix drove a second PCR of roughly 7 to 11 cycles. TCRdb re-derived calls from the 5' RACE reads in MiXCR, one entry per CDR3 protein. The table includes approximately 700,000 distinct CDR3 sequences, roughly 30% detected once. Sequences were obtained from blood. The receptor source for this set is an elderly woman in good health.

Points on this clonotype: A much larger clone lies a single base off, so this may be a read error. V gene TRBV6-5 combines with J gene TRBJ1-6; D perhaps matches TRBD1 (5 bases). There are 13 residues in the CDR3. Per germline, CDR1 MNHEY and CDR2 SVGAGI. Trimming stripped 6 bases from V and 14 bases from J, with 17 bases between. The CDR3 here is CASRTTGGDSLHF. As DNA, the CDR3 is TGTGCCAGCAGGACAACGGGGGGAGATTCCCTCCACTTT.

V is TRBV28 and J is TRBJ1-5, with 9 bases that match TRBD1. The V and J ends lost 11 bases and 6 bases, in that order; junction bases with no gene match: 11. Germline CDR1 reads MDHEN; CDR2 reads SYDVKM. The CDR3 is made up of 14 amino acids. The CDR3 protein is CAGTAQGARQPQHF. The CDR3 coding sequence is TGTGCCGGCACCGCACAGGGGGCACGTCAGCCCCAGCATTTT.

Remarks on this clonotype: Being one base from a much bigger clone, this may be a read error. V usage is TRBV5-4 and J usage is TRBJ2-7; D tentatively fits TRBD1 or TRBD2 (6 bases each). Gene TRBJ2-5 matches the end of the DNA better, so the J call may be wrong. CDR1 and CDR2 from the germline V gene are SGHNT and YYREEE (reference sequence). The CDR3 is made up of 14 amino acids. The CDR3 DNA sequence: TGTGCCGGCAGCTCCGAAGGGGGGAAAGAGACCCAGTACTTC. It yields the protein CAGSSEGGKETQYF.

This clonotype showed up many times. The CDR3 region is CAISGGVSSYNEQFF. For the CDR3, the DNA is TGTGCCATCAGTGGAGGTGTGAGCTCCTACAATGAGCAGTTCTTC. This chain joins TRBV10-3 and TRBJ2-1; D remains unclear. Germline values: CDR1 ENHRY, CDR2 SYGVKD. Trimming took off 4 bases at V and 0 bases at J, with 10 bases between the two ends. The CDR3 extends over 15 amino acids.

A few counts support this clonotype. One end of the junction does not line up with germline, which may come from a read error. The chain combines TRBV12-3 or TRBV12-4 with TRBJ2-5; D perhaps matches TRBD1 (6 bases). CDR3 length: 14 residues. As DNA, the CDR3 is TGTGCCAGCAGCTGGGGCAGGGGCAGGGAGACCCGGTACTTC. Translating gives CASSWGRGRETRYF.

The V call is TRBV7-2, the J call TRBJ1-1; no reliable D call. Deletions cut 5 bases from V and 4 bases from J, with 17 bases between. CDR1 is SGHTA, CDR2 FQGNSA, per germline. The CDR3 contains 15 residues. The CDR3 DNA follows: TGTGCCAGCAGCCAAAACGGGAGCCCGGGCACTGAAGCTTTCTTT. Translation: CASSQNGSPGTEAFF.

V usage is TRBV19 and J usage is TRBJ2-1; 11 bases are a match to TRBD2. Trimming took 7 bases from V and 7 from J; bases not matched to a gene: 9. Germline CDR1 is LNHDA and CDR2 is SQIVND (reference sequence). CDR3 length: 15 residues. The CDR3 DNA follows: TGTGCCAGTACCTCTAGCGGGGGGCCGAAGAATGAGCAGTTCTTC. The encoded protein is CASTSSGGPKNEQFF.

The chain couples TRBV2 to TRBJ2-5; 7 bases agree with TRBD2. CDR1 SNHLY and CDR2 FYNNEI come from the germline V gene. The CDR3 loop spans 13 amino acids. With 3 bases clipped from V and 13 bases from J, the junction kept 11 bases outside the gene matches. DNA for the CDR3: TGTGCCAGCAGTGAGGAAAGGGGAGGGAGCACGTACTTC. Protein product: CASSEERGGSTYF.

This chain connects TRBV29-1 to TRBJ2-1; TRBD2 aligns across 9 bases. The CDR3 covers 14 residues. V was pared by 7 bases and J by 8 bases, with 12 bases of the junction left unmatched. CDR1 and CDR2 (germline): SQVTM, ANQGSEA. CDR3 sequence: CSGGEAGGRYEQFF. CDR3 nucleotides: TGCAGCGGGGGCGAAGCGGGGGGAAGGTATGAGCAGTTCTTC.

This clonotype has just a few counts. A much larger clone sits a single nucleotide away, making a read error possible. J is TRBJ2-6 and V is TRBV29-1; D tentatively reads TRBD1 or TRBD2 (5 bases each). The CDR3 totals 13 residues. Looked up from germline, CDR1 is SQVTM and CDR2 is ANQGSEA. In DNA, the CDR3 is TGCAGCGTTGAATTCGCCGGGGCCAACGTCCGGACTTTC. Translating gives CSVEFAGANVRTF. The full variable domain, completed using reference TRBV29-1 and TRBJ2-6, is SAVISQKPSRDICQRGTSLTIQCQVDSQVTMMFWYRQQPGQSLTLIATANQGSEATYESGFVIDKFPISRPNLTFSTLTVSNMSPEDSSIYLCSVEFAGANVRTFGAGSRLTVL.

This clonotype was recorded at least ten times. The chain employs TRBV20-1 and TRBJ1-2; TRBD1 matches 7 bases. Germline V lookup: CDR1 DFQATT, CDR2 SNEGSKA (reference sequence). CDR3 size: 14 residues. The trim removed 0 bases at V and 7 bases at J, leaving 8 bases unmatched. CDR3 coding DNA: TGCAGTGCTAGAGAGGCCAGGGGGAGGGGTGGCTACACCTTC. The encoded protein is CSAREARGRGGYTF.

For this clonotype: A much bigger clone sits one base away, suggesting this may be a read error. The chain joins TRBV12-3 or TRBV12-4 to TRBJ1-1; 8 bases are a match to TRBD1. This CDR3 is built from 14 residues. For the CDR3, the DNA is TGTGCCAGCATACAGACAGGGGCGGACACTGGAGCTTTCTTT. Translating gives CASIQTGADTGAFF.

CDR3 nucleotide sequence: TGTGCCAGCAGTGAACGGACAGGGGCCGATGAAAAACTGTTTTTT. This translates into CASSERTGADEKLFF. V gene TRBV2 combines with J gene TRBJ1-4, with 9 bases that match TRBD1. This CDR3 is 15 amino acids long. Unmatched junction bases numbered 4, after V lost 2 bases and J lost 6 bases. The germline V gene has CDR1 SNHLY and CDR2 FYNNEI.

This clonotype was counted ten times or more. This sequence joins TRBV3-1 and TRBJ2-1, with 8 bases aligning to TRBD2. This CDR3 comprises 17 residues. CDR1 is LGHDT, CDR2 YNNKEL, per germline (reference sequence). Germline trimming cut 4 bases from V and 0 bases from J; bases unmatched to any gene: 8. The CDR3 loop is CASSPPGGVSSYNEQFF. CDR3 nucleotide sequence: TGTGCCAGCAGCCCGCCCGGGGGGGTTAGCTCCTACAATGAGCAGTTCTTC.

This clonotype was seen a few times. The chain couples TRBV20-1 to TRBJ1-1; D uncertain. With 1 base removed from V and 2 bases from J, the gap between germline ends came to 11 bases. The V gene's germline CDR1 is DFQATT and CDR2 SNEGSKA (reference sequence). The CDR3 contains 14 residues. The CDR3 spells CSARGKLGNTEAFF. DNA for the CDR3: TGCAGTGCTAGAGGAAAACTTGGAAACACTGAAGCTTTCTTT.

This clonotype was observed at least ten times. The CDR3 sequence: CASSVDGGTIYEQYF. In nucleotides, the CDR3 is TGTGCCAGCAGCGTAGATGGGGGGACGATCTACGAGCAGTACTTC. The chain couples TRBV9 to TRBJ2-7; maybe TRBD2 (6 bases). This CDR3 is 15 amino acids long. Germline values: CDR1 SGDLS, CDR2 YYNGEE. Trimming took 0 bases from V and 3 from J, leaving 13 bases between them.

The rearrangement links TRBV20-1 to TRBJ2-1, with 14 bases identical to TRBD2. Germline V gene data show CDR1 as DFQATT and CDR2 as SNEGSKA (reference sequence). Unmatched junction bases numbered 6, after V lost 6 bases and J lost 8 bases. This CDR3 spans 14 amino acids. The CDR3 sequence is CSARTSGRLYEQFF. CDR3 in DNA: TGCAGTGCCAGGACTAGCGGGAGGCTCTATGAGCAGTTCTTC.

This clonotype came up many times. This chain connects TRBV5-1 to TRBJ2-5; TRBD1 aligns across 12 bases. Germline CDR1 reads SGHRS; CDR2 reads YFSETQ. The CDR3 is made up of 15 amino acids. V dropped 4 bases and J dropped 5; count of bases not matched to a gene: 6. Written as DNA, the CDR3 is TGCGCCAGCAGCAAAGGGACAGGGGGCGGGGAGACCCAGTACTTC. Amino acids: CASSKGTGGGETQYF.

The chain couples TRBV20-1 to TRBJ1-2; tentative D call: TRBD1 (6 bases). Trimming removed 1 base at V and 1 base at J, with 13 bases between. The CDR3 totals 15 residues. Germline lookup yields CDR1 DFQATT and CDR2 SNEGSKA (reference sequence). DNA of the CDR3: TGCAGTGCTAGAGTCACAGGGAGGGTTAACTATGGCTACACCTTC. This gives the protein CSARVTGRVNYGYTF.

This clonotype was counted many times. J is TRBJ1-4 and V is TRBV28; TRBD1 matches at 10 bases. Germline CDR1 MDHEN, CDR2 SYDVKM. CDR3 length: 15 residues. J gave up 5 bases and V 6 bases, and 6 bases lay outside the gene matches. The CDR3 reads CASRQGTGENEKLFF. CDR3 sequence (DNA): TGTGCCAGCAGACAAGGGACAGGGGAGAATGAAAAACTGTTTTTT. The whole variable domain, remainder taken from reference TRBV28 and TRBJ1-4, is DVKVTQSSRYLVKRTGEKVFLECVQDMDHENMFWYRQDPGLGLRLIYFSYDVKMKEKGDIPEGYSVSREKKERFSLILESASTNQTSMYLCASRQGTGENEKLFFGSGTQLSVL.

Comment on this clonotype: Compared with germline, one end of the junction differs, possibly owing to a read error. J is TRBJ2-3 and V is TRBV12-3 or TRBV12-4; unclear D gene. The CDR3 extends over 16 amino acids. CDR3 bases: TGTGCCAGCAGTTTAAGGGCAGGCCTCAGCGCAGATACGCAGTATTTC. This encodes CASSLRAGLSADTQYF.

This chain connects TRBV27 to TRBJ1-6; D remains unclear. V shed 4 bases and J shed 3 bases, with 16 bases lying between them. The V gene's germline CDR1 is MNHEY and CDR2 SMNVEV (reference sequence). This CDR3 contains 17 residues. In DNA, the CDR3 is TGTGCCAGCAGTTCGAAACCTCCCTCCCTCTATAATTCACCCCTCCACTTT. This sequence encodes CASSSKPPSLYNSPLHF.

As to this clonotype: A much larger clone lies a single base off, so this may be a read error. The chain is built from TRBV5-1 and TRBJ2-1, with a weak D call TRBD2 (7 bases). The closer fit of TRBJ2-7 to the DNA end suggests the J call may be wrong. The V gene's germline CDR1 is SGHRS and CDR2 YFSETQ. This CDR3 comprises 14 residues. CDR3: CASSPRGDYNEQYF. CDR3 nucleotide sequence: TGCGCCAGCAGCCCGAGGGGGGACTACAATGAGCAGTACTTC.

Ten or more counts support this clonotype. The V and J genes are TRBV20-1 and TRBJ2-7; TRBD2 matches 11 bases. The germline V gene has CDR1 DFQATT and CDR2 SNEGSKA (reference sequence). The V segment lost 0 bases and the J segment 0 bases; nucleotides outside the gene matches: 1. The CDR3 totals 15 residues. The CDR3 nucleotides read TGCAGTGCTAGAGATAGCGGGGGGGCCTCCTACGAGCAGTACTTC. Protein: CSARDSGGASYEQYF.

This clonotype appeared many times. The chain employs TRBV6-2 or TRBV6-3 and TRBJ2-7; D might be TRBD1 (6 bases). V gave up 2 bases and J gave up 2 bases, with 13 bases separating them. The CDR3 is 15 residues long. In germline, CDR1 is MNHEY, CDR2 SVGEGT. CDR3 in amino acids: CASSYDRIRAYEQYF. CDR3 nucleotide sequence: TGTGCCAGCAGTTACGACAGGATAAGGGCCTACGAGCAGTACTTC.

This clonotype was found a few times. This chain uses TRBV27 with TRBJ2-2; D unresolved. Per germline, CDR1 MNHEY and CDR2 SMNVEV (reference sequence). This CDR3 is built from 14 residues. Trimming cost V 1 base and J 0 bases, with 3 bases left between them. The DNA of the CDR3 is TGTGCCAGCAGTTTATGGGCGAACACCGGGGAGCTGTTTTTT. Its protein is CASSLWANTGELFF.

This clonotype was counted many times. This chain links TRBV7-2 with TRBJ2-5; D is possibly TRBD2 (6 bases). Deletions cut 4 bases from V and 7 bases from J, with 19 bases between. Germline V gene sequence: CDR1 SGHTA, CDR2 FQGNSA. The CDR3 runs to 15 residues. CDR3 protein: CASSSQGGEVGTQYF. The CDR3 coding sequence is TGTGCCAGCAGCTCGCAGGGAGGAGAGGTGGGGACCCAGTACTTC.

The J gene is TRBJ1-5, the V gene TRBV24-1, with a weak D call TRBD1 (6 bases). This CDR3 is built from 14 residues. Germline V gene data show CDR1 as KGHDR and CDR2 as SFDVKD. The germline V and J ends were trimmed by 4 bases and 12 bases, with 18 bases remaining between them. CDR3 coding DNA: TGTGCCACCAGTGAGACCGGACAGACTCCCATCCAGCATTTT. This codes for CATSETGQTPIQHF.

CDR3: CASLRLDAYEQYF. In nucleotides, the CDR3 is TGTGCCAGTCTCCGGCTAGACGCCTACGAGCAGTACTTC. The chain employs TRBV6-2 or TRBV6-3 and TRBJ2-7; D is ambiguous. The V end lost 9 bases, the J end lost 2 bases, and 14 bases lay between the germline ends. The CDR3 contains 13 residues. Per germline, CDR1 MNHEY and CDR2 SVGEGT.

This chain links TRBV9 with TRBJ1-1; no reliable D call. Germline CDR1 reads SGDLS; CDR2 reads YYNGEE. The CDR3 has 13 amino acids. Trimming took off 0 bases at V and 5 bases at J, with 8 bases between the two ends. CDR3 nucleotides: TGTGCCAGCAGCGTAGATCCGTGGACTGAAGCTTTCTTT. Translation gives CASSVDPWTEAFF.